The T cell receptor beta chain under discussion was sequenced for a study of T cells in Graves' hyperthyroidism and ophthalmopathy. Overall study results and limits: Expanded thyroid clonotypes (above 0.001) were mostly also found in blood.

Concerning this clonotype: What it recognizes is unknown.

RNA transcripts were the template for amplifying TCR beta CDR3 regions. First-round RT-PCR of the TCR CDR3 relied on the HTBI primer set. TCRdb re-derived calls from the multiplex PCR reads in MiXCR, one entry per CDR3 protein. This table holds roughly 300,000 distinct CDR3 sequences, less than 30% found once. CDR3 length: 11 residues. Trimming left V 7 bases short and J 7 bases short, with 7 bases between. CDR1 MDHEN and CDR2 SYDVKM come from the germline V gene. PBMCs were sourced from approximately 9.3 ml fresh peripheral blood. The rearrangement links TRBV28 to TRBJ2-2, with D uncertain. The TCR sequence derives from a middle-aged man with Graves' hyperthyroidism that later progressed to Graves' ophthalmopathy. The material sequenced was blood. The CDR3 sequence: CASTMIGELFF. CDR3 nucleotides: TGTGCCAGCACCATGATCGGGGAGCTGTTTTTT.